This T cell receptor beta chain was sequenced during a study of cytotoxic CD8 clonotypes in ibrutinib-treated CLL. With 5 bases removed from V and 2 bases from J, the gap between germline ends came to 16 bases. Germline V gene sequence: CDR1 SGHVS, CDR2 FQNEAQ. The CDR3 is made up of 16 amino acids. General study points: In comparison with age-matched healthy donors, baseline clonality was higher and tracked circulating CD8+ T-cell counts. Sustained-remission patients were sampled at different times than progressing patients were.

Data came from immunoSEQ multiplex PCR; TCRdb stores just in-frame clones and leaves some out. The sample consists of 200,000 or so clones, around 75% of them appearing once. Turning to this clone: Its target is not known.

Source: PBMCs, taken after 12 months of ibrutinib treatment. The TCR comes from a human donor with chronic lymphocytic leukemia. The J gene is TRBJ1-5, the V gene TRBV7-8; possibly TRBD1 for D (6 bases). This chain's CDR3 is CASSVSGGLGNQPQHF. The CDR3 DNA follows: TGTGCCAGCAGCGTCAGTGGGGGCCTGGGCAATCAGCCCCAGCATTTT. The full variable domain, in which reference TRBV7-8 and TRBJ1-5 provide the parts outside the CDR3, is GAGVSQSPRYKVAKRGQDVALRCDPISGHVSLFWYQQALGQGPEFLTYFQNEAQLDKSGLPSDRFFAERPEGSVSTLKIQRTQQEDSAVYLCASSVSGGLGNQPQHFGDGTRLSIL.